The 4 T cell receptor beta chains below all came from one sample that was sequenced in a study of blood T cell repertoires in COVID-19. Here immunoSEQ multiplex PCR was the method, and the copy in TCRdb shows in-frame clones only, minus some. Of approximately 150,000 clones listed, approximately 81% are singletons. Sequenced material: peripheral blood. Receptors originate from a human donor with acute or convalescent COVID-19. The donor label of this sample is uncertain.

CDR3 region: CASSPAGAGNQPQHF. CDR3 DNA: TGTGCCAGCTCACCGGCAGGGGCTGGGAATCAGCCCCAGCATTTT. The rearrangement uses TRBV18 and TRBJ1-5; the D gene is possibly TRBD1 (6 bases). V was shortened by 3 bases and J by 4 bases, with 13 bases between the two germline ends. This CDR3 comprises 15 residues. The germline V gene has CDR1 KGHSH and CDR2 LQKENI.

A remark on this clone: At one end the junction does not follow the germline gene, possibly because of a read error. The chain combines TRBV5-1 with TRBJ1-5; 7 bases are shared with TRBD1. This CDR3 comprises 15 residues. CDR1 SGHRS and CDR2 YFSETQ come from the germline V gene. The CDR3 protein is CASSLEGGNNQPQHF. As DNA, the CDR3 is TGCGCCAGCAGTTTGGAAGGGGGCAACAATCAGCCCCAGCATTTT.

This chain links TRBV20-1 with TRBJ2-1; 10 nucleotides match TRBD2. The CDR3 spans 16 residues. The V and J ends lost 3 bases and 5 bases, in that order; junction bases with no gene match: 10. Germline V CDR1 and CDR2: DFQATT, SNEGSKA (reference sequence). This CDR3 is CSASRPLAGKNNEQFF. The CDR3 bases are TGCAGTGCTAGTAGACCACTAGCGGGAAAGAACAATGAGCAGTTCTTC.

J is TRBJ2-7 and V is TRBV20-1, with D hard to call. Germline V gives CDR1 DFQATT, CDR2 SNEGSKA (reference sequence). Trimming removed 3 bases from V and 2 bases from J, with 11 bases in between. The CDR3 is 13 amino acids. As DNA, the CDR3 is TGCAGTGCTAGTCAGAAACCCCCCTACGAGCAGTACTTC. Amino acid sequence: CSASQKPPYEQYF.